The next 20 T cell receptor beta chains were all read from a single sample in a study of shared clonotypes between healthy human individuals. CD45RO-negative CD8 cells positively selected for CCR7 made up the naive population, which excluded terminally differentiated effector memory CD45RA+ cells. TCRdb's copy holds only in-frame clones and misses some; the assay was immunoSEQ multiplex PCR. The sample records around 2.1 million clones, under 95% being singletons. Sequencing used naive CD8+ T cells from PBMCs. These receptors were taken from a man between 18 and 35 years old in good health. Some clones in this sample may be carry-over from other donors' samples.

The CDR3 reads CASKPGQGAFYGYTF. The CDR3 DNA reads as TGTGCCAGCAAACCGGGACAGGGGGCTTTCTATGGCTACACCTTC. This chain connects TRBV27 to TRBJ1-2; TRBD1 matches 12 bases. The junction had 7 bases not matched to a gene; V was cut back by 7 bases and J by 4 bases. This CDR3 has 15 residues. Germline values: CDR1 MNHEY, CDR2 SMNVEV (reference sequence).

The V call is TRBV7-9, the J call TRBJ2-7; no firm D call. CDR3 length: 12 residues. Germline CDR1 reads SEHNR; CDR2 reads FQNEAQ (reference sequence). Trimming cost V 1 base and J 5 bases, with 6 bases left between them. The CDR3 DNA follows: TGTGCCAGCAGCTTAGATTACCACGAGCAGTACTTC. Its protein is CASSLDYHEQYF.

The chain uses TRBV28 and TRBJ1-4, with TRBD1 identical over 9 bases. Germline CDR1 is MDHEN and CDR2 is SYDVKM. The ends lost 5 bases at V and 6 bases at J; junction bases unmatched: 7. This CDR3 is 15 amino acids long. CDR3 nucleotides: TGTGCCAGCAGTCACCGACAGGGGGGGGATGAAAAACTGTTTTTT. Its translation is CASSHRQGGDEKLFF.

A single count supports this clone. The rearrangement uses TRBV7-9 and TRBJ2-4; 7 bases line up with TRBD2. Germline CDR1 reads SEHNR; CDR2 reads FQNEAQ (reference sequence). Trimming at V came to 5 bases and at J to 3 bases, leaving 7 bases not matched to a gene. The CDR3 is 15 amino acids. The CDR3 here is CASSQSGEDKNIQYF. The CDR3 nucleotides are TGTGCCAGCAGCCAAAGCGGGGAGGACAAAAACATTCAGTACTTC. The whole variable domain, filled in from reference TRBV7-9 and TRBJ2-4, reads DTGVSQNPRHKITKRGQNVTFRCDPISEHNRLYWYRQTLGQGPEFLTYFQNEAQLEKSRLLSDRFSAERPKGSFSTLEIQRTEQGDSAMYLCASSQSGEDKNIQYFGAGTRLSVL.

DNA of the CDR3: TGTGCCTGGAGTGTCGGTGGGACTGGACTCAATGAGCAGTTCTTC. Protein product: CAWSVGGTGLNEQFF. The chain combines TRBV30 with TRBJ2-1; D is perhaps TRBD2 (6 bases). Trimming pared 0 bases from V and 6 bases from J, leaving 15 bases between. This CDR3 spans 15 amino acids. Per germline, CDR1 GTSNPN and CDR2 SVGIG (reference sequence).

The rearrangement joins TRBV4-1 to TRBJ2-7, with D possibly called TRBD1 or TRBD2 (5 bases each). Germline values: CDR1 MGHRA, CDR2 YSYEKL. CDR3 length: 16 amino acids. Trimming took 1 base from V and 3 from J, leaving 16 bases between them. CDR3 protein: CASSQANVGTFYEQYF. For the CDR3, the DNA is TGCGCCAGCAGCCAAGCTAATGTAGGGACGTTCTACGAGCAGTACTTC.

This clone has only one observation. As DNA, the CDR3 is TGTGCCAGCAGCCCACAACCCCTCGGCAGGCCAAACACTGAAGCTTTCTTT. Residues: CASSPQPLGRPNTEAFF. V gene TRBV11-2 combines with J gene TRBJ1-1, with D unclear. CDR3 length: 17 residues. Germline V gene data show CDR1 as SGHAT and CDR2 as FQNNGV. The V end lost 5 bases, the J end lost 2 bases, and 21 bases lay between the germline ends. Combining the CDR3 with reference TRBV11-2 and TRBJ1-1 gives the whole variable domain EAGVAQSPRYKIIEKRQSVAFWCNPISGHATLYWYQQILGQGPKLLIQFQNNGVVDDSQLPKDRFSAERLKGVDSTLKIQPAKLEDSAVYLCASSPQPLGRPNTEAFFGQGTRLTVV.

V gene TRBV28 combines with J gene TRBJ1-2, with 7 positions matching TRBD1. J gave up 3 bases and V 2 bases, and 9 bases lay outside the gene matches. Germline V CDR1 and CDR2: MDHEN, SYDVKM. This CDR3 has 16 amino acids. CDR3 amino acids: CASSLRLQGGYYGYTF. The CDR3 nucleotides read TGTGCCAGCAGTTTACGCCTCCAGGGGGGTTACTATGGCTACACCTTC.

This chain connects TRBV10-2 to TRBJ2-3; D is unclear. Trimming removed 0 bases at V and 0 bases at J, with 7 bases between. The CDR3 loop spans 15 amino acids. Per the germline V gene, CDR1 is WSHSY and CDR2 is SAAADI. CDR3 protein: CASSESLRSTDTQYF. In DNA form, the CDR3 reads TGCGCCAGCAGTGAGTCGCTCCGTAGCACAGATACGCAGTATTTT.

Note on this clone: Other DNA sequences within the sample encode an identical CDR3. This sequence joins TRBV28 and TRBJ2-5; D perhaps matches TRBD2 (6 bases). V was cut by 2 bases and J by 2 bases, with 9 bases left in between. The CDR3 runs to 14 residues. Germline V CDR1 and CDR2: MDHEN, SYDVKM. This chain's CDR3 is CASSLIGGQETQYF. CDR3 nucleotide sequence: TGTGCCAGCAGTTTAATCGGGGGTCAAGAGACCCAGTACTTC.

The chain joins TRBV6-5 to TRBJ2-1, with TRBD2 matching over 11 bases. The CDR3 runs 16 residues. The trim removed 4 bases at V and 3 bases at J, leaving 5 bases unmatched. From germline, CDR1 is MNHEY and CDR2 SVGAGI. The CDR3 DNA reads as TGTGCCAGCAGTTCCTTTAGCGGGAGGGACTACAATGAGCAGTTCTTC. Residues: CASSSFSGRDYNEQFF.

The chain recombines TRBV28 with TRBJ2-5; D ambiguous. Trimming removed 0 bases from V and 0 bases from J, with 5 bases in between. From germline, CDR1 is MDHEN and CDR2 SYDVKM. CDR3 size: 14 residues. The CDR3 protein is CASSLWGDQETQYF. CDR3 nucleotides: TGTGCCAGCAGTTTATGGGGTGACCAAGAGACCCAGTACTTC.

This clone was observed once. The rearrangement joins TRBV27 to TRBJ2-7; D is possibly TRBD2 (6 bases). The germline V gene encodes CDR1 MNHEY and CDR2 SMNVEV (reference sequence). This CDR3 is built from 14 residues. Deletions cut 4 bases from V and 6 bases from J, with 16 bases between. CDR3 amino acids: CASSWTGGGTEQYF. In DNA form, the CDR3 reads TGTGCCAGCAGTTGGACTGGAGGAGGGACCGAGCAGTACTTC.

The chain uses TRBV29-1 and TRBJ2-1; 11 bases match TRBD1. The V gene end was trimmed by 6 bases and the J gene end by 2 bases; junction bases not matched to a gene: 0. Per germline, CDR1 SQVTM and CDR2 ANQGSEA. This CDR3 is 13 amino acids long. The CDR3 reads CSVGQGAYNEQFF. The CDR3 nucleotides read TGCAGCGTGGGACAGGGGGCCTACAATGAGCAGTTCTTC.

The genes are TRBV9 and TRBJ2-5, with D maybe TRBD1 (6 bases). Per the germline V gene, CDR1 is SGDLS and CDR2 is YYNGEE. The V end lost 2 bases, the J end lost 4 bases, and 15 bases lay between the germline ends. This CDR3 has 15 amino acids. The CDR3 DNA follows: TGTGCCAGCAGCGTCAATAGGGGGTTGGGAGAGACCCAGTACTTC. Translation: CASSVNRGLGETQYF.

The chain combines TRBV7-9 with TRBJ2-6; 9 nucleotides line up with TRBD1. Trimming cost V 4 bases and J 0 bases; bases outside gene matches: 4. The CDR3 has 17 residues. From germline, CDR1 is SEHNR and CDR2 FQNEAQ (reference sequence). The CDR3 DNA follows: TGTGCCAGCAGCTCCGGGACAGGGCTCTCTGGGGCCAACGTCCTGACTTTC. Translation: CASSSGTGLSGANVLTF. The entire variable domain, with the rest obtained from reference TRBV7-9 and TRBJ2-6, is as follows: DTGVSQNPRHKITKRGQNVTFRCDPISEHNRLYWYRQTLGQGPEFLTYFQNEAQLEKSRLLSDRFSAERPKGSFSTLEIQRTEQGDSAMYLCASSSGTGLSGANVLTFGAGSRLTVL.

The DNA of the CDR3 is TGTGCCAGCAGTGTTGCATCCTTTAGCTACGAGCAGTACTTC. Protein sequence: CASSVASFSYEQYF. The chain employs TRBV6-5 and TRBJ2-7, with D unresolved. Trimming removed 5 bases at V and 3 bases at J, with 14 bases between. The CDR3 is made up of 14 amino acids. Germline V gene sequence: CDR1 MNHEY, CDR2 SVGAGI.

The chain combines TRBV28 with TRBJ2-1; D call uncertain. Germline V gene data show CDR1 as MDHEN and CDR2 as SYDVKM. This CDR3 region has 11 residues. V was clipped by 6 bases and J by 7 bases, with 7 bases between them. This CDR3 is CASRASNEQFF. In DNA, the CDR3 is TGTGCCAGCAGGGCAAGTAATGAGCAGTTCTTC.

This chain connects TRBV27 to TRBJ2-7; no reliable D call. From germline, CDR1 is MNHEY and CDR2 SMNVEV (reference sequence). The CDR3 runs to 18 residues. Trimming shortened V by 3 bases and J by 3 bases, and 24 bases separated the two germline ends. In nucleotides, the CDR3 is TGTGCCAGCAGTTTTACGTTACAAACCCAAGCTCCGGGCTACGAGCAGTACTTC. Its protein product is CASSFTLQTQAPGYEQYF.

The genes are TRBV27 and TRBJ1-5; tentatively, D is TRBD1 (6 bases). V was cut by 9 bases and J by 1 base, with 13 bases left in between. CDR3 length equals 14 residues. Germline CDR1 MNHEY, CDR2 SMNVEV (reference sequence). This CDR3 is CARRGRGSNQPQHF. CDR3 nucleotides: TGTGCCAGGAGGGGAAGGGGGAGCAATCAGCCCCAGCATTTT.